These 10 T cell receptor beta chains originate from one sample sequenced in a study of T cells in Graves' hyperthyroidism and ophthalmopathy. The CDR3 regions of TCR beta were amplified from RNA transcripts. Initially, a first-round RT-PCR of the TCR CDR3 employed the HTBI primer set. TCRdb redid the calling of the multiplex PCR reads with MiXCR, one entry per CDR3 protein. The table includes 500,000 to 600,000 distinct CDR3 sequences, around 15% detected once. Sample: blood. The receptors stem from a woman under 30 with Graves' hyperthyroidism.

There are many counts of this clonotype. The chain has TRBV7-2 and TRBJ2-5; D is unclear. The V gene's germline CDR1 is SGHTA and CDR2 FQGNSA. The CDR3 spans 16 residues. V lost 1 base, J lost 1 base, and 13 bases lay in between. CDR3 sequence: CASSLDAISIQETQYF. The CDR3 nucleotides read TGTGCCAGCAGCTTAGACGCCATAAGCATCCAAGAGACCCAGTACTTC.

This clonotype was seen a handful of times. The V and J genes are TRBV6-2 or TRBV6-3 and TRBJ2-5; D not certain. V lost 2 bases, J lost 5 bases, and 3 bases lay in between. This CDR3 spans 11 amino acids. Per the germline V gene, CDR1 is MNHEY and CDR2 is SVGEGT. CDR3 sequence: CASSYTETQYF. The CDR3 region has the DNA TGTGCCAGCAGTTACACTGAGACCCAGTACTTC.

The chain has TRBV30 and TRBJ2-1; 8 positions agree with TRBD2. This CDR3 contains 14 residues. J lost 2 bases, V lost 5 bases, and 5 bases had no gene match. Germline V gives CDR1 GTSNPN, CDR2 SVGIG (reference sequence). Here the CDR3 DNA reads TGTGCCTGGTGGGCGGGAGGCACCTACAATGAGCAGTTCTTC. Translating it yields CAWWAGGTYNEQFF.

Concerning this clonotype: One base away lies a much larger clone, so this may be a sequencing read error. This likely comes from a read error, as the CDR3 has no conserved phenylalanine or tryptophan at its end. The chain links TRBV5-6 to TRBJ1-2, with 8 bases fitting TRBD1. This CDR3 has 15 amino acids. CDR1 is SGHDT and CDR2 is YYEEEE in the germline V gene. V shed 0 bases, J shed 8 bases, and the junction held 9 bases outside the gene matches. The chain's CDR3 is CASSLAGRGRVGYTL. In DNA, the CDR3 is TGTGCCAGCAGCTTGGCCGGCAGGGGGCGAGTGGGCTACACCCTC.

This clonotype was detected a few times. The rearrangement joins TRBV3-1 to TRBJ2-5, with a tentative D call TRBD2 (5 bases). The CDR3 extends over 14 amino acids. Deletions cut 0 bases from V and 4 bases from J, with 9 bases between. Germline values: CDR1 LGHDT, CDR2 YNNKEL (reference sequence). CDR3 sequence reads: CASSQEGELETQYF. In nucleotides, the CDR3 is TGTGCCAGCAGCCAAGAGGGAGAGTTAGAGACCCAGTACTTC.

This rearrangement joins TRBV6-2 or TRBV6-3 to TRBJ2-2; maybe TRBD1 (5 bases). The V gene lost 4 bases and the J gene lost 0 bases, with 12 bases spanning the gap. The length of the CDR3 is 16 residues. Germline loops: CDR1 MNHEY, CDR2 SVGEGT. CDR3 nucleotide sequence: TGTGCCAGCAGTTTACCGACAGCTACGAACACCGGGGAGCTGTTTTTT. This encodes CASSLPTATNTGELFF.

J is TRBJ1-5 and V is TRBV18; 10 bases fit TRBD1. V shed 4 bases, J shed 3 bases, and the junction held 6 bases outside the gene matches. Germline CDR1 is KGHSH and CDR2 is LQKENI. CDR3 size: 16 residues. This CDR3 is CASSHGTGVVNQPQHF. CDR3 bases: TGTGCCAGCTCACATGGGACAGGGGTAGTCAATCAGCCCCAGCATTTT.

The sample holds a few counts of this clonotype. The V and J genes are TRBV6-1 and TRBJ2-5, with 10 bases fitting TRBD1. Per the germline V gene, CDR1 is MNHNS and CDR2 is SASEGT. J lost 2 bases, V lost 6 bases, and 6 bases had no gene match. The CDR3 runs 15 residues. CDR3 in DNA: TGTGCCAGCAGCGCGGACAGGGGGATTCAAGAGACCCAGTACTTC. It yields the protein CASSADRGIQETQYF.

There are many counts of this clonotype. The CDR3 DNA is TGTGCCAGCAACCCAGCGGGGTCAGACGGGAATGAGCAGTTCTTC. It is translated as CASNPAGSDGNEQFF. V is TRBV6-1 and J is TRBJ2-1; 7 bases line up with TRBD2. The germline gives CDR1 MNHNS, CDR2 SASEGT. Losses at the gene ends were 7 bases for V and 7 bases for J; bases not matched to a gene: 13. The CDR3 sequence is 15 residues long.

The chain links TRBV11-3 to TRBJ2-2, with D tentatively TRBD2 (7 bases). CDR3 length: 15 amino acids. The ends were cut back, 3 bases at V and 6 bases at J, with 14 bases in the middle. The germline CDR1 and CDR2 sequences are SGHNT and YENEEA. The CDR3 loop is CASSFGGPGAGELFF. The DNA of the CDR3 is TGTGCCAGCAGCTTCGGGGGGCCTGGCGCCGGGGAGCTGTTTTTT. Combining the CDR3 with reference TRBV11-3 and TRBJ2-2 gives the whole variable domain EAGVVQSPRYKIIEKKQPVAFWCNPISGHNTLYWYLQNLGQGPELLIRYENEEAVDDSQLPKDRFSAERLKGVDSTLKIQPAELGDSAVYLCASSFGGPGAGELFFGEGSRLTVL.